The rows below give T cell receptor beta chains drawn from one sample of a study of regulatory T cells in long-lasting Graves disease. TCRdb reprocessed the multiplex PCR reads with MiXCR, giving one entry per CDR3 protein. This table has fewer than 450,000 distinct CDR3 sequences, 15% appearing once. The sample was also linked to a second study, of T cells in Graves' hyperthyroidism and ophthalmopathy.

The sample consisted of peripheral blood mononuclear cells (PBMCs), taken at new diagnosis, from a patient treated with antithyroid drugs. The receptors stem from a woman between 40 and 50 years old with Graves disease. Both conserved end residues are part of each CDR3. The D gene is left open where the match is weak. Some rows have no size entry. The others give once, few or many, or a class for an expanded clone.

size,D,length,J,V,CDR3,DNA
many,NA,14,TRBJ2-3,TRBV30,CAWSSDGLTDTQYF,TGTGCCTGGTCATCGGACGGGCTCACAGATACGCAGTATTTT
many,NA,14,TRBJ2-3,TRBV11-3,CASSLLETTDTQYF,TGTGCCAGCAGCTTATTGGAGACCACAGATACGCAGTATTTT
many,NA,14,TRBJ1-4,TRBV28,CASSRHSVDEKLFF,TGTGCCAGCAGTCGGCATAGCGTGGATGAAAAACTGTTTTTT
NA,NA,12,TRBJ2-1,TRBV5-1,CASSFGYDEQFF,TGCGCCAGCAGCTTTGGGTACGATGAGCAGTTCTTC
many,NA,15,TRBJ2-5,TRBV5-1,CASSLESGVQETQYF,TGTGCCAGCAGCTTAGAGTCAGGGGTCCAAGAGACCCAGTACTTC
many,TRBD1,15,TRBJ1-2,TRBV6-2/TRBV6-3,CASSELTGGDYGYTF,TGTGCCAGCAGTGAATTGACAGGGGGCGACTATGGCTACACCTTC
many,TRBD1,18,TRBJ1-1,TRBV27,CASRRVIQGEVMNTEAFF,TGTGCCAGCAGGCGGGTCATCCAGGGGGAAGTTATGAACACTGAAGCTTTCTTT
many,NA,11,TRBJ2-3,TRBV12-5,CASGFSGTQYF,TGTGCTAGTGGTTTTTCAGGTACGCAGTATTTT
many,NA,16,TRBJ2-7,TRBV20-1,CSARDPRGTEVYEQYF,TGCAGTGCTAGAGATCCAAGGGGGACTGAAGTTTACGAGCAGTACTTC
NA,NA,14,TRBJ1-5,TRBV5-5,CASSFGRTADTQHF,TGTGCCAGCAGCTTCGGACGGACGGCAGATACGCAGCATTTT
few,TRBD2,15,TRBJ2-1,TRBV10-2,CASRSSGTSGNEQFF,TGCGCCAGCAGATCTTCCGGGACTAGCGGTAATGAGCAGTTCTTC